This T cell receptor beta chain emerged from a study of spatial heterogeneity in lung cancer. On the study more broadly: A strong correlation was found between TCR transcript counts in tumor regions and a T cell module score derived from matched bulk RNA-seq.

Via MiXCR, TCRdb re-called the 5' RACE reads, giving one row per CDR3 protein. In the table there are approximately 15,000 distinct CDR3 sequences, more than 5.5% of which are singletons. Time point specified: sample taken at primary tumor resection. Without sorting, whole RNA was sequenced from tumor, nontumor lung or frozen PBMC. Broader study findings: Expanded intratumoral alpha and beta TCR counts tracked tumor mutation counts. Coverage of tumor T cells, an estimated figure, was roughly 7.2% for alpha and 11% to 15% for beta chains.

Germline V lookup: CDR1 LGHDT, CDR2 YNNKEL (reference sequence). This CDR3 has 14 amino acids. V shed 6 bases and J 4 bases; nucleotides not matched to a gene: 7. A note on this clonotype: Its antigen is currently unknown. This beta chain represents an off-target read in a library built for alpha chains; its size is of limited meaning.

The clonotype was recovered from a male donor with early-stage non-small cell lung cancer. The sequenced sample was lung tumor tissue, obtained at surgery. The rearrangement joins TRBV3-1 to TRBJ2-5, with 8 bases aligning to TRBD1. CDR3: CASRGQAKRETQYF. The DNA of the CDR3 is TGTGCCAGCAGGGGACAGGCCAAACGAGAGACCCAGTACTTC.